This T cell receptor beta chain was sequenced during a study of cytomegalovirus exposure and HLA in healthy donors. Findings and limits, study-wide: Later work found most CMV-associated TCR beta chains apparently HLA-restricted. Many donors shared some public TCRs, even though most TCR sequences were rare. Sequences of the TCR beta chain were said to predict the HLA-A and HLA-B alleles of most subjects accurately.

Trimming left V 1 base short and J 4 bases short, with 9 bases between. The CDR3 is 14 amino acids. Germline V CDR1 and CDR2: SGHVS, FNYEAQ. This clone was detected a few times. What it binds is unknown. The PCR had 60 Vbeta and 13 Jbeta primers. Here immunoSEQ multiplex PCR was the method, and the copy in TCRdb shows in-frame clones only, minus some. The sample has 200,000 to 250,000 clones, over 65% seen once. The sequence was collected from a human donor in good health. The chain joins TRBV7-6 to TRBJ2-3; D might be TRBD2 (6 bases). Sequenced material: PBMCs. The CDR3 here is CASSLGGRPDTQYF. CDR3 nucleotides: TGTGCCAGCAGCTTAGGAGGGAGGCCAGATACGCAGTATTTT. Complete variable domain (other parts from reference TRBV7-6 and TRBJ2-3): GAGVSQSPRYKVTKRGQDVALRCDPISGHVSLYWYRQALGQGPEFLTYFNYEAQQDKSGLPNDRFSAERPEGSISTLTIQRTEQRDSAMYRCASSLGGRPDTQYFGPGTRLTVL.